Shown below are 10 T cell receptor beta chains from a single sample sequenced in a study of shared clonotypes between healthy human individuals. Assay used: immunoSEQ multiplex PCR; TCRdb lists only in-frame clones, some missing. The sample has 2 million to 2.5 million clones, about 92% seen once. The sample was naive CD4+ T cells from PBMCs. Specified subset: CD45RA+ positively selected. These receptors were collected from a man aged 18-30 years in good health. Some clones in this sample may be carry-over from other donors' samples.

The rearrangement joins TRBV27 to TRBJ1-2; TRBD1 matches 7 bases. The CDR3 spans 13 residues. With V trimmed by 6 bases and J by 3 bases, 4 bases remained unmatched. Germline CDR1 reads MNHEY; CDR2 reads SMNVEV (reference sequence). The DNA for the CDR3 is TGTGCCAGCAGCTCACAGGGGTACTATGGCTACACCTTC. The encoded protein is CASSSQGYYGYTF.

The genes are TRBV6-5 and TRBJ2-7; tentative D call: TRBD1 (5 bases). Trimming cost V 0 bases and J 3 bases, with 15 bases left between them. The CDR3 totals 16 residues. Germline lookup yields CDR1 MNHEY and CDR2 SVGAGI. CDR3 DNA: TGTGCCAGCAGTTACTCGTCAGGGAAAGGAAACTACGAGCAGTACTTC. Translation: CASSYSSGKGNYEQYF.

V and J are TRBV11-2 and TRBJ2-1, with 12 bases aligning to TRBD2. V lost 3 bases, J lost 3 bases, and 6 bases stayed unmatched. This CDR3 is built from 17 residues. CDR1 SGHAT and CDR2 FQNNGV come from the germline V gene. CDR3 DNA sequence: TGTGCCAGCAGCTTCAGACTAGCGGGAGTGGTCTACAATGAGCAGTTCTTC. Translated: CASSFRLAGVVYNEQFF.

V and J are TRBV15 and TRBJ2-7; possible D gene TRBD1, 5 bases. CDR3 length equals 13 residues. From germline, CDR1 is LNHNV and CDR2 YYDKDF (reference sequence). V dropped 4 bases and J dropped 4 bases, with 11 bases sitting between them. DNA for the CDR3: TGTGCCACCAGCAATCGACAGACGTACGAGCAGTACTTC. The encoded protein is CATSNRQTYEQYF.

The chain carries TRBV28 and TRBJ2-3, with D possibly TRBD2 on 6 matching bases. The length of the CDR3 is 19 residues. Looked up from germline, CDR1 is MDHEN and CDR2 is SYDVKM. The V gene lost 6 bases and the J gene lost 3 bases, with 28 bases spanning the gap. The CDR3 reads CASRPSSLQGGVGTDTQYF. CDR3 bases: TGTGCCAGCAGACCATCTTCGCTCCAGGGAGGTGTAGGGACAGATACGCAGTATTTT.

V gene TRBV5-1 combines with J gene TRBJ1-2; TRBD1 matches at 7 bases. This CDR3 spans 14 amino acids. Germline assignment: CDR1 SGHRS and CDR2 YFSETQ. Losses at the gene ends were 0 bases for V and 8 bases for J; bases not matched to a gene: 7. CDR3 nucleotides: TGCGCCAGCAGCTTGGAGAAGGGGGCCGGCGGCTACACCTTC. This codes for CASSLEKGAGGYTF.

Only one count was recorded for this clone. As DNA, the CDR3 is TGTGCCAGCAGGCGATCCGGGACGCCAGATACGCAGTATTTT. Translating it yields CASRRSGTPDTQYF. V gene TRBV6-5 combines with J gene TRBJ2-3; the D gene could be TRBD1 or TRBD2 (5 bases each). The CDR3 sequence is 14 residues long. V was shortened by 6 bases and J by 4 bases, with 14 bases between the two germline ends. Per the germline V gene, CDR1 is MNHEY and CDR2 is SVGAGI.

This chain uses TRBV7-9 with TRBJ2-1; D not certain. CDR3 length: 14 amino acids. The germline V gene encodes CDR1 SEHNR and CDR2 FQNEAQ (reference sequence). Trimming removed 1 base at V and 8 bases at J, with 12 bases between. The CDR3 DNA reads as TGTGCCAGCAGCTTAGGATGGTACGGAGATGAGCAGTTCTTC. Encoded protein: CASSLGWYGDEQFF.

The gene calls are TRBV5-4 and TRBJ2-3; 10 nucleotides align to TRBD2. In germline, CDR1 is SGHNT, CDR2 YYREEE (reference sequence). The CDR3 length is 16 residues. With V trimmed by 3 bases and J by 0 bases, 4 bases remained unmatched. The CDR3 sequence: CASSWPSGSSTDTQYF. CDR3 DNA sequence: TGTGCCAGCAGCTGGCCTAGCGGGAGTAGCACAGATACGCAGTATTTT.

The CDR3 sequence is CASSVTGTGGHDGYTF. The CDR3 DNA reads TGTGCCAGCAGCGTGACCGGGACAGGGGGGCATGATGGCTACACCTTC. The chain joins TRBV9 to TRBJ1-2; 11 positions agree with TRBD1. Germline values: CDR1 SGDLS, CDR2 YYNGEE. The CDR3 runs to 16 residues. The V and J ends lost 2 bases and 6 bases, in that order; junction bases with no gene match: 9.